This passage covers 12 T cell receptor beta chains from one sample sequenced in a study of blood T cell repertoires in COVID-19. Profiling relied on immunoSEQ multiplex PCR, and the TCRdb table lists in-frame clones only, not all of them. The repertoire holds about 250,000 clones, with roughly 85% as singletons. The sample comprised PBMCs or T cells enriched from blood (not recorded which). These receptors originate from a woman between 50 and 59 years old with acute COVID-19.

The chain links TRBV5-5 to TRBJ1-4, with D tentatively TRBD1 (5 bases). Looked up from germline, CDR1 is SGHKS and CDR2 is YYEKEE (reference sequence). This CDR3 comprises 14 residues. The ends were cut back, 2 bases at V and 8 bases at J, with 13 bases in the middle. The CDR3 sequence is CASSFGGWGEKLFF. The CDR3 nucleotides read TGTGCCAGCAGCTTCGGGGGATGGGGGGAAAAACTGTTTTTT.

The V gene is TRBV18, the J gene TRBJ1-5; tentatively, D is TRBD1 (5 bases). The CDR3 runs to 15 residues. CDR1 and CDR2 (germline): KGHSH, LQKENI. V was pared by 0 bases and J by 5 bases, with 11 bases between. CDR3 DNA sequence: TGTGCCAGCTCACCACCGGGGGGGGGTTATCAGCCCCAGCATTTT. It translates to CASSPPGGGYQPQHF.

This sequence joins TRBV3-1 (or the pseudogene TRBV3-2) and TRBJ1-2; 7 bases fit TRBD1. Germline CDR1 and CDR2: LGHDT and YNNKEL (reference sequence). The V and J ends lost 4 bases and 8 bases, in that order; junction bases with no gene match: 10. This CDR3 has 14 amino acids. The DNA of the CDR3 is TGTGCCAGCAGCCGGTACAACAGGGGCGGCGGCTACACCTTC. It codes for CASSRYNRGGGYTF.

The rearrangement links TRBV5-1 to TRBJ2-2; the D gene is possibly TRBD2 (5 bases). Germline CDR1 SGHRS, CDR2 YFSETQ. V shed 5 bases and J shed 4 bases, with 9 bases lying between them. The CDR3 is 13 residues long. The CDR3 DNA follows: TGCGCCAGCAGTGAGGGTGTCACCGGGGAGCTGTTTTTT. It encodes CASSEGVTGELFF.

This clone was observed once. V is TRBV5-1 and J is TRBJ2-7; 9 bases are shared with TRBD1. Germline loops: CDR1 SGHRS, CDR2 YFSETQ. V gave up 0 bases and J gave up 3 bases; unmatched junction bases: 1. The CDR3 has 14 residues. The CDR3 DNA is TGCGCCAGCAGCTTGGGACAGGGGGACTACGAGCAGTACTTC. It encodes CASSLGQGDYEQYF.

The CDR3 is CASSYTGHLSSGNTIYF. The CDR3 bases are TGTGCCAGCAGTTACACGGGACACCTGAGCTCTGGAAACACCATATATTTT. The gene calls are TRBV6-2 or TRBV6-3 and TRBJ1-3; possibly TRBD1 for D (6 bases). The V and J ends lost 2 bases and 0 bases respectively, with 14 bases between them. There are 17 residues in the CDR3. Germline CDR1 reads MNHEY; CDR2 reads SVGEGT.

This clone appeared once. This chain connects TRBV18 to TRBJ1-5, with D perhaps TRBD1 (5 bases). Trimming took off 6 bases at V and 1 base at J, with 7 bases between the two ends. In germline, CDR1 is KGHSH, CDR2 LQKENI. The CDR3 runs to 13 residues. The CDR3 region is CASSGGSNQPQHF. The CDR3 DNA reads as TGTGCCAGCTCCGGGGGAAGCAATCAGCCCCAGCATTTT.

The J gene is TRBJ1-1, the V gene TRBV30, with D possibly TRBD1 on 6 matching bases. Looked up from germline, CDR1 is GTSNPN and CDR2 is SVGIG (reference sequence). V lost 7 bases and J lost 4, with 16 bases in between. There are 13 residues in the CDR3. CDR3 bases: TGTGCCTTAACATCAGGGGCGGGCACTGAAGCTTTCTTT. Protein: CALTSGAGTEAFF.

The chain links TRBV9 to TRBJ1-1; tentatively, D is TRBD1 (5 bases). The CDR3 consists of 14 residues. V was cut by 4 bases and J by 1 base, with 11 bases left in between. Germline CDR1 reads SGDLS; CDR2 reads YYNGEE. CDR3 bases: TGTGCCAGCAGCAAGATTGGGGCGAACACTGAAGCTTTCTTT. The encoded protein is CASSKIGANTEAFF. Based on the CDR3 plus reference TRBV9 and TRBJ1-1, the full variable domain is DSGVTQTPKHLITATGQRVTLRCSPRSGDLSVYWYQQSLDQGLQFLIQYYNGEERAKGNILERFSAQQFPDLHSELNLSSLELGDSALYFCASSKIGANTEAFFGQGTRLTVV.

The chain is built from TRBV5-4 and TRBJ1-1; 7 bases are a match to TRBD1. Per the germline V gene, CDR1 is SGHNT and CDR2 is YYREEE (reference sequence). The CDR3 loop spans 13 amino acids. The ends lost 1 base at V and 9 bases at J; junction bases unmatched: 6. The CDR3 coding sequence is TGTGCCAGCAGCTTGTCACCGGGACAGCAAGCTTTCTTT. Protein sequence: CASSLSPGQQAFF. Complete variable domain (other parts from reference TRBV5-4 and TRBJ1-1): ETGVTQSPTHLIKTRGQQVTLRCSSQSGHNTVSWYQQALGQGPQFIFQYYREEENGRGNFPPRFSGLQFPNYSSELNVNALELDDSALYLCASSLSPGQQAFFGQGTRLTVV.

This rearrangement joins TRBV5-1 to TRBJ1-1, with 10 bases identical to TRBD1. Per germline, CDR1 SGHRS and CDR2 YFSETQ. The V gene end was trimmed by 4 bases and the J gene end by 0 bases; junction bases not matched to a gene: 3. The CDR3 covers 15 residues. CDR3 residues: CASSTGTGVNTEAFF. In DNA form, the CDR3 reads TGCGCCAGCAGCACCGGGACAGGGGTGAACACTGAAGCTTTCTTT.

V gene TRBV4-3 combines with J gene TRBJ2-3; possible D gene TRBD1, 5 bases. V lost 4 bases and J lost 1, with 12 bases in between. Germline V gene lookup returns CDR1 LGHNA and CDR2 YSLEER. The length of the CDR3 is 15 residues. The CDR3 protein is CASSPGAGRTDTQYF. The CDR3 DNA follows: TGCGCCAGCAGCCCAGGCGCAGGGCGCACAGATACGCAGTATTTT.